Below are 21 T cell receptor beta chains sequenced from a single sample in a study of blood T cells in healthy people across ages. A J-beta primer mix and a sample-barcoded 5' primer were used in a second PCR of about 6 to 12 cycles. TCRdb fed the 5' RACE reads into MiXCR, producing one record per CDR3 protein. The table shows around 1,000,000 distinct CDR3 sequences, with roughly 24% occurring only once. The data were also submitted as part of a second study, on T cells of mothers and their children.

The material sequenced was blood. The receptors shown here come from a girl aged 2 to 9 in good health.

This clonotype came up a few times. The rearrangement links TRBV27 to TRBJ2-7; D is unclear. Germline lookup yields CDR1 MNHEY and CDR2 SMNVEV (reference sequence). The length of the CDR3 is 14 residues. The V and J ends lost 4 bases and 2 bases respectively, with 12 bases between them. CDR3 sequence (DNA): TGTGCCAGCAGTTCCCGGCAAACACCCTACGAGCAGTACTTC. It codes for CASSSRQTPYEQYF.

This clonotype was seen more than once but under ten times. V usage is TRBV20-1 and J usage is TRBJ2-1; D gene uncertain. The CDR3 length is 15 residues. Trimming cost V 0 bases and J 1 base, with 10 bases left between them. Per germline, CDR1 DFQATT and CDR2 SNEGSKA (reference sequence). The CDR3 nucleotides are TGCAGTGCTAGAGATCTCAGGCCATCCTACAATGAGCAGTTCTTC. Translation: CSARDLRPSYNEQFF.

V and J are TRBV28 and TRBJ2-6, with D maybe TRBD1 (6 bases). The CDR3 is 17 residues long. Trimming stripped 3 bases from V and 0 bases from J, with 12 bases between. The germline V gene has CDR1 MDHEN and CDR2 SYDVKM. For the CDR3, the DNA is TGTGCCAGCAGTTTCCCAGGGGCGGACTCTGGGGCCAACGTCCTGACTTTC. Translated: CASSFPGADSGANVLTF.

The chain carries TRBV10-2 and TRBJ2-5; D gene ambiguous. The J call may be in error: the DNA end matches TRBJ2-7 better. The CDR3 is made up of 11 amino acids. CDR1 is WSHSY and CDR2 is SAAADI in the germline V gene. CDR3 nucleotides: TGCGCCAGCAGTGTTCAATACGAGCAGTACTTC. Translating gives CASSVQYEQYF.

This clonotype has more than one count but fewer than ten. This chain joins TRBV19 and TRBJ2-1; D is unclear. CDR1 and CDR2 from the germline V gene are LNHDA and SQIVND (reference sequence). The CDR3 consists of 15 residues. Trimming took 9 bases from V and 4 from J, leaving 19 bases between them. Here the CDR3 DNA reads TGTGCCAGCCAAATCGACCCCTTGGGGTACAATGAGCAGTTCTTC. Protein sequence: CASQIDPLGYNEQFF.

This chain connects TRBV20-1 to TRBJ2-7, with TRBD1 matching 10 bases. The V gene end was trimmed by 6 bases and the J gene end by 5 bases; junction bases not matched to a gene: 4. Germline V gene lookup returns CDR1 DFQATT and CDR2 SNEGSKA (reference sequence). The CDR3 totals 12 residues. The CDR3 loop reads CSAGQGGHEQYF. In DNA, the CDR3 is TGCAGTGCCGGACAGGGGGGCCACGAGCAGTACTTC.

The chain joins TRBV11-2 to TRBJ2-6; D might be TRBD1 (5 bases). Germline CDR1 SGHAT, CDR2 FQNNGV. There are 18 residues in the CDR3. The ends were cut back, 4 bases at V and 0 bases at J, with 16 bases in the middle. In DNA form, the CDR3 reads TGTGCCAGCAGCTCGCCGACAGACCTTTTCTCTGGGGCCAACGTCCTGACTTTC. Residues: CASSSPTDLFSGANVLTF.

This clonotype was seen more than once but under ten times. This chain uses TRBV3-1 with TRBJ1-4; 8 nucleotides match TRBD1. In germline, CDR1 is LGHDT, CDR2 YNNKEL (reference sequence). This CDR3 has 15 residues. V trimming: 3 bases; J trimming: 8 bases; junction bases outside the gene matches: 8. Here the CDR3 DNA reads TGTGCCAGCAGCCACCCCACTGGACAGGGAGAAAAACTGTTTTTT. Protein product: CASSHPTGQGEKLFF.

The chain couples TRBV20-1 to TRBJ1-3; 7 bases map to TRBD1. The CDR3 runs 13 residues. With 6 bases clipped from V and 2 bases from J, the junction kept 4 bases outside the gene matches. Germline-derived CDR1 and CDR2 are DFQATT and SNEGSKA (reference sequence). For the CDR3, the DNA is TGCAGTGCGGCTAGGGGGCCTGGAAACACCATATATTTT. This encodes CSAARGPGNTIYF.

This clonotype turned up a few times. The chain couples TRBV6-2 or TRBV6-3 to TRBJ2-5, with D unresolved. The better agreement between TRBJ2-1 and the DNA end casts doubt on the J call. The CDR3 is 12 residues long. Germline assignment: CDR1 MNHEY and CDR2 SVGEGT. This CDR3 reads CASKRLYNEQFF. The CDR3 coding sequence is TGTGCCAGCAAGAGACTCTACAATGAGCAGTTCTTC.

This clonotype has just a few counts. Here the CDR3 omits its conserved ending phenylalanine or tryptophan, so a read error is the likely source. J is TRBJ2-1 and V is TRBV7-2, with D perhaps TRBD1 or TRBD2 (5 bases each). The J call may be wrong; the DNA end is better matched by TRBJ2-5. CDR1 SGHTA and CDR2 FQGNSA come from the germline V gene. The CDR3 extends over 14 amino acids. The CDR3 protein is CASSLQGTGETQYL. Here the CDR3 DNA reads TGTGCCAGCAGCCTCCAGGGTACGGGGGAGACCCAGTACCTC.

The chain is built from TRBV27 and TRBJ2-3; 9 bases align to TRBD2. V trimming: 2 bases; J trimming: 6 bases; junction bases outside the gene matches: 6. The CDR3 covers 15 residues. The V gene's germline CDR1 is MNHEY and CDR2 SMNVEV (reference sequence). The CDR3 DNA sequence: TGTGCCAGCAGTTTAAGTACTAGCGGGCGGGATACGCAGTATTTT. Translating gives CASSLSTSGRDTQYF.

This chain links TRBV4-1 with TRBJ2-5; D is perhaps TRBD2 (6 bases). Trimming cost V 0 bases and J 2 bases, with 13 bases left between them. The germline V gene has CDR1 MGHRA and CDR2 YSYEKL. There are 16 residues in the CDR3. The CDR3, as DNA: TGCGCCAGCAGCCAAGAGGGGGGACTGTATCAAGAGACCCAGTACTTC. Its protein product is CASSQEGGLYQETQYF.

This clonotype was counted a few times. The V and J genes are TRBV3-1 and TRBJ2-5; 12 nucleotides align to TRBD2. The DNA end is more similar to TRBJ2-1, so the J call may be wrong. Germline CDR1 LGHDT, CDR2 YNNKEL (reference sequence). CDR3 length: 18 amino acids. CDR3 residues: CASSRRSGTSGQNNEQFF. DNA of the CDR3: TGTGCCAGCAGCCGACGGAGTGGGACTAGCGGGCAGAACAATGAGCAGTTCTTC.

The gene calls are TRBV27 and TRBJ2-7, with D hard to call. The germline V and J ends were trimmed by 5 bases and 0 bases, with 8 bases remaining between them. Germline V gives CDR1 MNHEY, CDR2 SMNVEV (reference sequence). The CDR3 consists of 13 residues. CDR3 protein: CASSMGASYEQYF. In DNA form, the CDR3 reads TGTGCCAGCAGTATGGGCGCCTCCTACGAGCAGTACTTC.

This clonotype was observed a few times. The chain joins TRBV12-3 or TRBV12-4 to TRBJ1-4; the D gene is possibly TRBD1 (5 bases). This CDR3 region has 16 residues. The V end was cut by 3 bases, the J end by 2 bases, with 13 bases between. CDR3 region: CASSFPTGATNEKLFF. The DNA of the CDR3 is TGTGCCAGCAGTTTCCCCACAGGCGCGACTAATGAAAAACTGTTTTTT.

This CDR3 reads CASSWVVAGIRGNEAFF. CDR3 DNA sequence: TGTGCCAGCAGTTGGGTGGTTGCGGGGATACGGGGTAATGAAGCTTTCTTT. The chain joins TRBV27 to TRBJ1-1; no clear D. Germline V lookup: CDR1 MNHEY, CDR2 SMNVEV (reference sequence). Trimming pared 4 bases from V and 7 bases from J, leaving 25 bases between. The CDR3 is made up of 17 amino acids.

This clonotype occurred a few times. The chain carries TRBV6-5 and TRBJ2-4, with D perhaps matching TRBD2 (6 bases). CDR1 MNHEY and CDR2 SVGAGI come from the germline V gene. CDR3 size: 15 residues. Between the trimmed V and J ends, which lost 2 bases and 4 bases, there was a span of 12 bases. This chain's CDR3 is CASSYGVGGKNIQYF. The CDR3 bases are TGTGCCAGCAGTTACGGCGTCGGAGGGAAAAACATTCAGTACTTC.

The chain uses TRBV29-1 and TRBJ1-2; D might be TRBD1 (5 bases). The germline CDR1 and CDR2 sequences are SQVTM and ANQGSEA. The V end lost 3 bases, the J end lost 6 bases, and 14 bases lay between the germline ends. CDR3 size: 13 residues. CDR3 sequence reads: CSVDLAGGDGYTF. The CDR3 region has the DNA TGCAGCGTTGATCTGGCCGGGGGGGATGGCTACACCTTC.

This chain connects TRBV21-1 to TRBJ1-1; TRBD1, the table's D call, lacks a check against the DNA. TRBV21-1 is a listed pseudogene. This CDR3 is 16 amino acids long. For the CDR3, the DNA is TGTGCCAGCAGCAAAAAACCAGGGGGCGGCAACACTGAAGCTTTCTTT. Its protein product is CASSKKPGGGNTEAFF.

The chain recombines TRBV2 with TRBJ2-5; D not certain. The CDR3 is 14 residues long. Trimming stripped 5 bases from V and 5 bases from J, with 15 bases between. CDR1 is SNHLY, CDR2 FYNNEI, per germline. The CDR3 DNA reads TGTGCCAGCAGTCAGTTTAGACTCGGGGAGACCCAGTACTTC. Translation: CASSQFRLGETQYF.